This T cell receptor (beta chain) was profiled in a study of human T cells and chemical hapten exposure. As to this clonotype: Its antigen is not identified.

TCRdb reprocessed the RACE reads via MiXCR and lists one record per CDR3 protein. The sample lists 120,000 or so distinct CDR3 sequences, about 11% occurring once. Germline V gene data show CDR1 as DFQATT and CDR2 as SNEGSKA (reference sequence). The CDR3 sequence is 12 residues long. The time point here: patch test 3, about 24 weeks after DPC sensitization. Treatment meaning: therapeutic diphenylcyclopropenone sensitization with weekly scalp DPC. Blood sampling occurred before each patch-test application. Study results and limitations: Sensitizing to DPC left TCRs with a frequency above 1 in 1000 unaltered.

Sample: whole blood, taken in connection with sensitization to the hapten diphenylcyclopropenone (DPC). The TCR originated in a woman between 45 and 65 years old with alopecia areata. Some clones in this sample may be carry-over from other donors' samples. The chain recombines TRBV20-1 with TRBJ1-5; D may be TRBD1 (6 bases). Matching the DNA end better, TRBJ2-3 makes the J call doubtful. The chain's CDR3 is CSATTGYQPQYF. The DNA of the CDR3 is TGCAGTGCTACTACAGGGTATCAGCCCCAGTATTTT.